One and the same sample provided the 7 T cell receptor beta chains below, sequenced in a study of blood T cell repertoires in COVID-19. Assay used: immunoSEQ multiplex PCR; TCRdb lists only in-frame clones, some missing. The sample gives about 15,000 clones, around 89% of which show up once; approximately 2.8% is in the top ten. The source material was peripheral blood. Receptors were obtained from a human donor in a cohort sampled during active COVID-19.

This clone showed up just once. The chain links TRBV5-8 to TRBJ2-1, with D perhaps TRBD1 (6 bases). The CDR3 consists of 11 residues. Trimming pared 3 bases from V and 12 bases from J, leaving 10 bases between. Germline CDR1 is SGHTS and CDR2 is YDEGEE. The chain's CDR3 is CASSSGEGQFF. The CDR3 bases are TGTGCCAGCAGCTCAGGGGAAGGGCAGTTCTTC. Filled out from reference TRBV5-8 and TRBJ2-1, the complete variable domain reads EAGVTQSPTHLIKTRGQQATLRCSPISGHTSVYWYQQALGLGLQFLLWYDEGEERNRGNFPPRFSGRQFPNYSSELNVNALELEDSALYLCASSSGEGQFFGPGTRLTVL.

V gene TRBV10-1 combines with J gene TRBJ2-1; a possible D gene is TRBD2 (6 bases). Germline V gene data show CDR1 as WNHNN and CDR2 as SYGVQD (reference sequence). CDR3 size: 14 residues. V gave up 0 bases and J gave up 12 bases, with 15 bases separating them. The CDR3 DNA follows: TGCGCCAGCAGTGAGTCGAAAACCGGGACTGTGCAGTTCTTC. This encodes CASSESKTGTVQFF.

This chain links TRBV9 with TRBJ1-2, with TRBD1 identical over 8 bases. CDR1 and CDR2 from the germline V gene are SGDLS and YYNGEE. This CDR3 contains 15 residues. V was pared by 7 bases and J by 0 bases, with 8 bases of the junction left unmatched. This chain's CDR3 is CASGGDRTANYGYTF. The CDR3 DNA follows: TGTGCCAGCGGAGGGGACAGGACAGCTAACTATGGCTACACCTTC.

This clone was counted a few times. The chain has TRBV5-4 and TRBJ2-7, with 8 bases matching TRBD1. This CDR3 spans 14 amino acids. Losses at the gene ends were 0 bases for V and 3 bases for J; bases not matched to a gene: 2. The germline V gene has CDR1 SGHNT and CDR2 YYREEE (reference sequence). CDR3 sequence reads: CASSLVDRGYEQYF. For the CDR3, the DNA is TGTGCCAGCAGCTTGGTTGACAGGGGCTACGAGCAGTACTTC.

CDR3 region: CATRTGGWETQYF. CDR3 DNA sequence: TGTGCCACTCGGACAGGGGGCTGGGAGACCCAGTACTTC. V gene TRBV19 combines with J gene TRBJ2-5; 11 positions match TRBD1. CDR1 is LNHDA and CDR2 is SQIVND in the germline V gene (reference sequence). The CDR3 runs 13 residues. After removal of 10 bases from V and 5 bases from J, the junction contained 6 bases not matched to a gene.

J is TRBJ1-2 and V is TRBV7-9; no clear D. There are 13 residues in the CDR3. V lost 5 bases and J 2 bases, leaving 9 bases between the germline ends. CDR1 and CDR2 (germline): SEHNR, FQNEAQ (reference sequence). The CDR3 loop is CASSPVVNYGYTF. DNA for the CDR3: TGTGCCAGCAGCCCCGTAGTGAACTATGGCTACACCTTC.

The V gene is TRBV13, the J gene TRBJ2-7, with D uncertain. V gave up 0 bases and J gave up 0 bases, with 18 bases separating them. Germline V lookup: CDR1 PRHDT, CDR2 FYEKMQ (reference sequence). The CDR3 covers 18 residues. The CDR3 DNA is TGTGCCAGCAGCTTAGGCTTGAGGTCCTTGGCGTCCTCCTACGAGCAGTACTTC. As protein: CASSLGLRSLASSYEQYF.